The sequence of this TCR beta chain was determined in a study of vaccination and CD4 T cells after COVID-19. The sample's treatment: approximately nine-day PBMC culture with coronavirus spike peptide pools or control peptides (ViraFEST assay). V shed 3 bases and J 2 bases; nucleotides not matched to a gene: 5. The CDR3 is made up of 16 amino acids. In germline, CDR1 is LNHDA, CDR2 SQIVND (reference sequence). The Oncomine TCR Beta short-read assay sequenced DNA from cultured CD4+ T cells. A single record per CDR3 protein comes from TCRdb applying MiXCR to the PCR reads. The sample shows around 12,000 distinct CDR3 sequences, approximately 46% of them seen only once. Note on this clonotype: Its antigen is unidentified.

This receptor was taken from a human donor who had recovered from COVID-19. Sequencing was performed on CD4+ T cells from blood, cultured in vitro, taken after SARS-CoV-2 vaccination. The chain uses TRBV19 and TRBJ2-2; 8 positions agree with TRBD1. The CDR3 coding sequence is TGTGCCAGTAGTATTGGGACAGGAATAAACACCGGGGAGCTGTTTTTT. This encodes CASSIGTGINTGELFF.